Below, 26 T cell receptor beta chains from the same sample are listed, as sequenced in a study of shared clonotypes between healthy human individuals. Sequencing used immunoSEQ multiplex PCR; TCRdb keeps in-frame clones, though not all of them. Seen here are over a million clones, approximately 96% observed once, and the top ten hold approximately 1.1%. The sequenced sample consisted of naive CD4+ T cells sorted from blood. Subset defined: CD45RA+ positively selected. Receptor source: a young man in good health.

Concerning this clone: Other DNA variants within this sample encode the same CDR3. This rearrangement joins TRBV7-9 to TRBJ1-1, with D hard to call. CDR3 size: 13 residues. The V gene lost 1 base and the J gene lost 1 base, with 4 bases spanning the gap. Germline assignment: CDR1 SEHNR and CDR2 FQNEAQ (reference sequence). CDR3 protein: CASSLGTNTEAFF. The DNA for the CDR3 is TGTGCCAGCAGCTTAGGAACGAACACTGAAGCTTTCTTT.

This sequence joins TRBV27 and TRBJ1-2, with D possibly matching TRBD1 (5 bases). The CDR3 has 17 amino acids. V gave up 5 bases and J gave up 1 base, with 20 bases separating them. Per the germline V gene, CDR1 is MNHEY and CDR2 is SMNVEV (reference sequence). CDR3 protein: CASSPLSGPFDNYGYTF. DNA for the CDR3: TGTGCCAGCAGTCCCCTCTCGGGACCGTTCGATAACTATGGCTACACCTTC.

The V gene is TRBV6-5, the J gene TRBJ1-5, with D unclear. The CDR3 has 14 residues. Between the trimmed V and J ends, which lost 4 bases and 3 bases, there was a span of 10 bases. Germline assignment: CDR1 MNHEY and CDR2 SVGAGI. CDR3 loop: CASSSDRVNQPQHF. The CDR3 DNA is TGTGCCAGCAGTTCCGATAGGGTCAATCAGCCCCAGCATTTT.

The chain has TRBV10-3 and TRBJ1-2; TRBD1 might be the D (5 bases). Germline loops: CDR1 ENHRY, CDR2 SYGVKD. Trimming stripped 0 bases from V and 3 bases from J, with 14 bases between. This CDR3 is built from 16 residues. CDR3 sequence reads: CAISESLGTTHYGYTF. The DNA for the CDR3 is TGTGCCATCAGTGAGTCCTTAGGGACTACGCACTATGGCTACACCTTC.

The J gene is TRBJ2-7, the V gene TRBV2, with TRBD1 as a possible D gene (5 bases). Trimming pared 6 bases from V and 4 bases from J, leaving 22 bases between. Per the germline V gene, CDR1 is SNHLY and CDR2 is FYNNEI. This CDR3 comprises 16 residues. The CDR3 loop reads CASSLGHVYQPYEQYF. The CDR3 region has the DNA TGTGCCAGCAGCCTCGGACACGTCTATCAACCTTACGAGCAGTACTTC.

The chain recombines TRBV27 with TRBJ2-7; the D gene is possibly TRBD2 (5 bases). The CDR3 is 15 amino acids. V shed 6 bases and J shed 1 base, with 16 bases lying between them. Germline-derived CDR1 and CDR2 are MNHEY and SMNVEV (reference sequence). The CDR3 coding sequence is TGTGCCAGCAGCTCCCCGCGCGGGTTTTCCTACGAGCAGTACTTC. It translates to CASSSPRGFSYEQYF.

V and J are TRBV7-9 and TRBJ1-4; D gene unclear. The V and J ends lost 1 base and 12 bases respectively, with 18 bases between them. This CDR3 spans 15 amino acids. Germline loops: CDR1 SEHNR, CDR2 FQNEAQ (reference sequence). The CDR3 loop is CASSLEQVVNQELFF. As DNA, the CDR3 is TGTGCCAGCAGCTTAGAGCAGGTCGTTAATCAAGAACTGTTTTTT.

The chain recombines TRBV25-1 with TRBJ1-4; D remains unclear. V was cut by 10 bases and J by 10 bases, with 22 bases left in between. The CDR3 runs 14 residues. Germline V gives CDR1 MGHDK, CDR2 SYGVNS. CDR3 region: CATHEDVGEAKLFF. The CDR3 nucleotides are TGTGCCACTCATGAAGACGTCGGTGAAGCAAAACTGTTTTTT.

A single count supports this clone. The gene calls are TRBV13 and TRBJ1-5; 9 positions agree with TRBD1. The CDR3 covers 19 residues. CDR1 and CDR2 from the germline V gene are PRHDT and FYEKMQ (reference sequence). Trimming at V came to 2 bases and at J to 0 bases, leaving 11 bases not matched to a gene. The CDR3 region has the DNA TGTGCCAGCAGCTTATCACAGGGGGCCCCCCCCTATAGCAATCAGCCCCAGCATTTT. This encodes CASSLSQGAPPYSNQPQHF.

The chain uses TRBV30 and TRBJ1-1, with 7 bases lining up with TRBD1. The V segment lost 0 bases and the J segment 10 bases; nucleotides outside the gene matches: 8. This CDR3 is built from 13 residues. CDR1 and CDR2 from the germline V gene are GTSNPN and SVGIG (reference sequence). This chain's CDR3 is CAWSVDRVGAAFF. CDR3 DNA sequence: TGTGCCTGGAGTGTAGACAGGGTAGGGGCAGCTTTCTTT.

The CDR3 DNA reads TGTGCCAGCTCACCCCTAGCTGCCAACTCCTACAATGAGCAGTTCTTC. Amino acid sequence: CASSPLAANSYNEQFF. The V and J genes are TRBV18 and TRBJ2-1; possible D gene TRBD2, 5 bases. V was pared by 3 bases and J by 0 bases, with 12 bases between. The CDR3 length is 16 residues. Germline V gene lookup returns CDR1 KGHSH and CDR2 LQKENI.

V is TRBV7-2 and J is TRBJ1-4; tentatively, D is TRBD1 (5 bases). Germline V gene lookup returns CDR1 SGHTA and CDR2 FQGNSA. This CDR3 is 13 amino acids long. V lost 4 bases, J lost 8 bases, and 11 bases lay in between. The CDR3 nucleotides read TGTGCCAGCAGCTACCCCAAGGGGGAAAAACTGTTTTTT. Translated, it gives CASSYPKGEKLFF.

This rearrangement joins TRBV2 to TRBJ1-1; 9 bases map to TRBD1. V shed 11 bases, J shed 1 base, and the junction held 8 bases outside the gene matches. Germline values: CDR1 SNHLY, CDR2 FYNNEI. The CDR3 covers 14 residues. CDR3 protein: CASRQGGRNTEAFF. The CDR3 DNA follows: TGTGCCTCTCGACAGGGGGGGAGGAACACTGAAGCTTTCTTT.

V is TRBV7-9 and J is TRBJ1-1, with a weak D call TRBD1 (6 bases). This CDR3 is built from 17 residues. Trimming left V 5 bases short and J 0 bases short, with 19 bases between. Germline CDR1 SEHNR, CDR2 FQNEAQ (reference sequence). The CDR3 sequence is CASSLNSIGGMNTEAFF. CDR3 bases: TGTGCCAGCAGCCTAAATTCAATAGGGGGGATGAACACTGAAGCTTTCTTT.

The CDR3 region is CASSSKSSYTQYF. The DNA for the CDR3 is TGTGCCAGCAGCTCTAAGTCGAGCTATACGCAGTATTTT. The genes are TRBV13 and TRBJ2-3; D call uncertain. Trimming stripped 4 bases from V and 7 bases from J, with 12 bases between. The CDR3 sequence is 13 residues long. CDR1 is PRHDT and CDR2 is FYEKMQ in the germline V gene (reference sequence).

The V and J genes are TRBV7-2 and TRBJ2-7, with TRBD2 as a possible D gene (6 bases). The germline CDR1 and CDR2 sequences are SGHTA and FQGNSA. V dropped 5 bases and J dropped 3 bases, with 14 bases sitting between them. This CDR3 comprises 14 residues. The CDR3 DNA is TGTGCCAGCAGCCTCACCCGGGAGAACTACGAGCAGTACTTC. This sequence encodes CASSLTRENYEQYF.

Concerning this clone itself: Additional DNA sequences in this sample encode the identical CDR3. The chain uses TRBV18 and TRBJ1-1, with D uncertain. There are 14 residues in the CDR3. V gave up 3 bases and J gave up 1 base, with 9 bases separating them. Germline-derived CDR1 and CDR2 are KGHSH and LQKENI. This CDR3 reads CASSPDPGNTEAFF. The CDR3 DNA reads TGTGCCAGCTCACCCGATCCAGGGAACACTGAAGCTTTCTTT.

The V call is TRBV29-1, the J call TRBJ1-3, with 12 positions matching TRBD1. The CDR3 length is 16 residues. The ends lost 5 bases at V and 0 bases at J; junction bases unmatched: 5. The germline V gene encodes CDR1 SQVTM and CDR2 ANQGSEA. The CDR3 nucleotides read TGCAGCGTTCCGGGACAGGGGGCCCACTCTGGAAACACCATATATTTT. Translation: CSVPGQGAHSGNTIYF.

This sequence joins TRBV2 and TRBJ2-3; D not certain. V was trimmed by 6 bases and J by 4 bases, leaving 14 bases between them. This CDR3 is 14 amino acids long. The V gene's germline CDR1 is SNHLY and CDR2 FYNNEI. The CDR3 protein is CASSQRLVSDTQYF. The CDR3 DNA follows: TGTGCCAGCAGCCAGCGTTTGGTATCAGATACGCAGTATTTT.

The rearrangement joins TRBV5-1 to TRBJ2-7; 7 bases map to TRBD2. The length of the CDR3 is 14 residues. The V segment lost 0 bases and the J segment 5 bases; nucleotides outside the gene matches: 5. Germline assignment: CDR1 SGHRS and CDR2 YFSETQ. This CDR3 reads CASSLVAGVNEQYF. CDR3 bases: TGCGCCAGCAGCTTGGTGGCGGGAGTTAACGAGCAGTACTTC.

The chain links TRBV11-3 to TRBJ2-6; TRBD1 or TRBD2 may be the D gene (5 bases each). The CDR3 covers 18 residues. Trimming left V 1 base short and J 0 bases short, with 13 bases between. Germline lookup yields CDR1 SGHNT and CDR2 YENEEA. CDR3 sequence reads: CASSLGDRGSSGANVLTF. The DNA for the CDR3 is TGTGCCAGCAGCTTAGGCGACCGGGGCTCCTCTGGGGCCAACGTCCTGACTTTC.

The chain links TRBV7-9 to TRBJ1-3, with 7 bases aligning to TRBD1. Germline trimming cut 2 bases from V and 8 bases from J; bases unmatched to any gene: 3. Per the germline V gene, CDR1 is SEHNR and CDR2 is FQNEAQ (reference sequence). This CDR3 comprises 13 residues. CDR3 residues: CASSLSGGDTIYF. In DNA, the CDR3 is TGTGCCAGCAGCTTATCAGGGGGGGACACCATATATTTT.

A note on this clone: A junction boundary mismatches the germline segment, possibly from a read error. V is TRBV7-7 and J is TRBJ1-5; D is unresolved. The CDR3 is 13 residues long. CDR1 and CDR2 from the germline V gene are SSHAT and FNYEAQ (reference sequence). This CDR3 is CASSFISGQPQHF. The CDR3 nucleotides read TGTGCTAGCAGCTTTATATCGGGGCAGCCCCAGCATTTT.

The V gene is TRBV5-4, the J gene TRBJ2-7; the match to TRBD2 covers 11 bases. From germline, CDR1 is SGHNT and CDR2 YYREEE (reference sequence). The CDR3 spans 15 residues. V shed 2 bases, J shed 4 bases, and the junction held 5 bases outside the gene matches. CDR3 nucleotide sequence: TGTGCCAGCAGCTTAAGACTAGCGGGAATTTACGAGCAGTACTTC. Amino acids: CASSLRLAGIYEQYF. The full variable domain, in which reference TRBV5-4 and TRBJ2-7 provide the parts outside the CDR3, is ETGVTQSPTHLIKTRGQQVTLRCSSQSGHNTVSWYQQALGQGPQFIFQYYREEENGRGNFPPRFSGLQFPNYSSELNVNALELDDSALYLCASSLRLAGIYEQYFGPGTRLTVT.

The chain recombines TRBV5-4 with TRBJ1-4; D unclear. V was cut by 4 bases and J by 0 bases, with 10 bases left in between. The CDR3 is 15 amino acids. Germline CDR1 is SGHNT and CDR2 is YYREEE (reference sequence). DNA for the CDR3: TGTGCCAGCAGCCCCGGTCTTGCAACTAATGAAAAACTGTTTTTT. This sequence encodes CASSPGLATNEKLFF.

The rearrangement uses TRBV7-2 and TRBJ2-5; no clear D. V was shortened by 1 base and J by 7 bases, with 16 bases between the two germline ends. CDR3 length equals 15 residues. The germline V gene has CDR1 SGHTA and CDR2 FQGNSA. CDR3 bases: TGTGCCAGCAGCTTAGGTTCTTCAAGGCCCCTGACCCAGTACTTC. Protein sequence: CASSLGSSRPLTQYF.